Following are 3 T cell receptor beta chains from one sample sequenced in a study of blood T cell repertoires in COVID-19. Sequencing was performed with immunoSEQ multiplex PCR; in TCRdb, only in-frame clones are kept and a portion is missing. The table lists some 370,000 clones, 90% of them singletons. The sequencing sample was made of peripheral blood. The receptors originated from a man aged 18-30 years with active or convalescent COVID-19.

The chain carries TRBV5-1 and TRBJ2-1, with TRBD2 matching 13 bases. Germline values: CDR1 SGHRS, CDR2 YFSETQ. V lost 4 bases and J lost 7; bases outside the gene matches: 8. The CDR3 spans 16 residues. The CDR3 bases are TGCGCCAGCAGCCAGACTAGCGGGAGGCCTGGAAATGAGCAGTTCTTC. It codes for CASSQTSGRPGNEQFF.

V gene TRBV18 combines with J gene TRBJ1-5; 7 nucleotides match TRBD1. Looked up from germline, CDR1 is KGHSH and CDR2 is LQKENI. After removal of 3 bases from V and 7 bases from J, the junction contained 9 bases not matched to a gene. This CDR3 has 15 residues. As DNA, the CDR3 is TGTGCCAGCTCACCTACAGAGGGGGCCGACCAGCCCCAGCATTTT. Translating gives CASSPTEGADQPQHF.

The chain carries TRBV5-1 and TRBJ1-3, with 9 bases aligning to TRBD1. The CDR3 has 17 residues. The germline V gene encodes CDR1 SGHRS and CDR2 YFSETQ. The junction had 7 bases not matched to a gene; V was cut back by 1 base and J by 2 bases. CDR3 sequence: CASSLLGDRAPGNTIYF. In DNA form, the CDR3 reads TGCGCCAGCAGCTTGTTGGGGGACAGGGCTCCTGGAAACACCATATATTTT.